This T cell receptor beta chain emerged from a study of prognosis after radiotherapy for stage I lung cancer. Study information: None of the non-small cell lung cancer patients was considered medically operable.

Around 5.9 milliliters of peripheral blood were drawn at each of two time points. Template was genomic DNA; TCR beta CDR3 amplified in two multiplex PCR rounds. Primers targeting each individual TRBV and TRBJ gene were applied in first-round PCR. With universal primers, the second PCR round was performed. MiXCR, applied by TCRdb to the multiplex PCR reads, yields one record per CDR3 protein. This repertoire shows some 38,000 distinct CDR3 sequences, roughly a quarter found once; its top ten account for 20% to 30%. In this sample, this clonotype turned up many times. Germline loops: CDR1 SGDLS, CDR2 YYNGEE. The CDR3 spans 14 residues. Trimming took 3 bases from V and 1 from J, leaving 10 bases between them.

V usage is TRBV9 and J usage is TRBJ1-1, with D tentatively TRBD1 (5 bases). This sequence originates from a donor of 50 years or more with non-small cell lung cancer. Sequencing was performed on PBMCs, taken before or after stereotactic body radiation therapy (not recorded which). CDR3 protein: CASSGGTGNTEAFF. The CDR3, as DNA: TGTGCCAGCAGCGGTGGGACGGGGAACACTGAAGCTTTCTTT.